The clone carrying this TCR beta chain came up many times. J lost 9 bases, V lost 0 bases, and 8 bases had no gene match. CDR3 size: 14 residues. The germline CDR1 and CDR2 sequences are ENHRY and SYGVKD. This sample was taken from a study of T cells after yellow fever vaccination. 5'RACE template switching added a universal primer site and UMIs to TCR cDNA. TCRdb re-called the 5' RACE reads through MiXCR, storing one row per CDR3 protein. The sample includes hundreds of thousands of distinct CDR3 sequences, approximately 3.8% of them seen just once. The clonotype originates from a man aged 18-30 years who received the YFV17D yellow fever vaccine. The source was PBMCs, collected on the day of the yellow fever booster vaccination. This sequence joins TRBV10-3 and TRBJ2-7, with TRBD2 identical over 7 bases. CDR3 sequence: CAISESRTGGGQYF. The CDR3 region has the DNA TGTGCCATCAGTGAGTCTCGGACGGGAGGCGGGCAGTACTTC.